This section outlines one T cell receptor (beta chain) sequence together with its context. The antigen is not known. Germline loops: CDR1 SNHLY, CDR2 FYNNEI. Trimming took 6 bases from V and 8 from J; bases not matched to a gene: 8. The CDR3 covers 14 residues. This record belongs to a study of cytotoxic CD8 clonotypes in ibrutinib-treated CLL. Whole-study findings and limits: Sustained-remission and progressing patients had unequal sampling times.

Here immunoSEQ multiplex PCR was the method, and the copy in TCRdb shows in-frame clones only, minus some. The data show about 50,000 clones, around three fifths seen once. The source of about 2 micrograms of genomic DNA for TCR beta libraries was cryopreserved PBMCs. The sample was PBMCs, taken after 24 months of ibrutinib treatment. This chain links TRBV2 with TRBJ1-4, with TRBD1 matching 8 bases. This clonotype originated in a human donor with chronic lymphocytic leukemia. CDR3 coding DNA: TGTGCCAGCAGGTCGGGACAGGACTGGGAAAAACTGTTTTTT. Its translation: CASRSGQDWEKLFF. Filled out from reference TRBV2 and TRBJ1-4, the complete variable domain reads EPEVTQTPSHQVTQMGQEVILRCVPISNHLYFYWYRQILGQKVEFLVSFYNNEISEKSEIFDDQFSVERPDGSNFTLKIRSTKLEDSAMYFCASRSGQDWEKLFFGSGTQLSVL.